These 8 T cell receptor beta chains share one sample of origin, sequenced in a study of blood T cell repertoires in COVID-19 (TCRdb year 2020). Libraries came from the immunoSEQ multiplex PCR assay. TCRdb obtained this table from immuneACCESS and retained in-frame rearrangements with V and J assigned. These tables miss some clones; where compared with another copy, unresolved V genes account for less than half of the shortfall, and the remainder is unexplained. The sample table shows roughly 500,000 clones, and more than 75% are seen once. 1.5% to 2% of the sample belongs to the ten largest clones. Sequencing input: PBMCs or T cells enriched from blood (not recorded which). Receptors were obtained from a woman in her forties who had recovered from COVID-19.

This chain links TRBV24-1 with TRBJ2-5, with 9 bases that match TRBD1. J gave up 1 base and V 1 base, and 6 bases lay outside the gene matches. CDR3 size: 17 residues. In germline, CDR1 is KGHDR, CDR2 SFDVKD. The CDR3 region has the DNA TGTGCCACCAGTGATTTCCGGACAGGGGTGGGCCAAGAGACCCAGTACTTC. It encodes CATSDFRTGVGQETQYF.

This clone was detected once. The chain combines TRBV4-3 with TRBJ2-5; 7 bases fit TRBD1. V dropped 3 bases and J dropped 1; count of bases not matched to a gene: 2. The CDR3 sequence is 14 residues long. Per germline, CDR1 LGHNA and CDR2 YSLEER. This CDR3 is CASSQDRFQETQYF. In DNA, the CDR3 is TGCGCCAGCAGCCAGGACAGGTTCCAAGAGACCCAGTACTTC.

The chain has TRBV5-6 and TRBJ2-1; possibly TRBD2 for D (6 bases). The V gene lost 4 bases and the J gene lost 4 bases, with 15 bases spanning the gap. This CDR3 contains 15 residues. CDR1 is SGHDT and CDR2 is YYEEEE in the germline V gene. Here the CDR3 DNA reads TGTGCCAGCAGCCGCGGGGTAGCGGCTTACAATGAGCAGTTCTTC. Its translation: CASSRGVAAYNEQFF.

CDR3 region: CASSTRTGVNEKLFF. As DNA, the CDR3 is TGTGCCAGCAGCACCCGGACAGGGGTTAATGAAAAACTGTTTTTT. The V gene is TRBV5-6, the J gene TRBJ1-4; 9 bases map to TRBD1. CDR1 is SGHDT and CDR2 is YYEEEE in the germline V gene. This CDR3 has 15 amino acids. The V gene end was trimmed by 4 bases and the J gene end by 4 bases; junction bases not matched to a gene: 5.

The chain has TRBV7-2 and TRBJ2-1; D ambiguous. Per the germline V gene, CDR1 is SGHTA and CDR2 is FQGNSA. V was pared by 1 base and J by 6 bases, with 16 bases between. CDR3 length equals 16 residues. The CDR3 nucleotides are TGTGCCAGCAGCTTAGGGAGCGCCTTCCAATTCAATGAGCAGTTCTTC. Translation gives CASSLGSAFQFNEQFF.

The gene calls are TRBV2 and TRBJ1-1; D gene unclear. Germline V lookup: CDR1 SNHLY, CDR2 FYNNEI. This CDR3 has 13 amino acids. V was trimmed by 2 bases and J by 8 bases, leaving 12 bases between them. CDR3 bases: TGTGCCAGCAGTGAATCTGGGCCCTCGGAAGCTTTCTTT. Translating gives CASSESGPSEAFF.

This clone has just a few counts. An end of the junction differs from the germline gene, which may be a read error. Here the CDR3 reads CASSPRLAGGLPEQFF. The CDR3 nucleotides are TGTGCTAGCAGCCCCCGGCTAGCGGGAGGCCTACCGGAGCAGTTCTTC. V gene TRBV7-7 combines with J gene TRBJ2-1, with 11 bases fitting TRBD2. The CDR3 runs to 16 residues. Per germline, CDR1 SSHAT and CDR2 FNYEAQ (reference sequence).

The rearrangement uses TRBV5-1 and TRBJ2-1, with 11 bases identical to TRBD2. The junction had 7 bases not matched to a gene; V was cut back by 4 bases and J by 7 bases. The CDR3 covers 15 residues. Germline assignment: CDR1 SGHRS and CDR2 YFSETQ. This chain's CDR3 is CASSPGLAAENEQFF. CDR3 sequence (DNA): TGCGCCAGCAGCCCGGGACTAGCGGCAGAGAATGAGCAGTTCTTC.